The 5 T cell receptor beta chains below come from one sample, sequenced in a study of control samples from healthy donors and cancer patients (dated by TCRdb to about 2020). The library was made by the immunoSEQ multiplex PCR assay. This is the immuneACCESS table as TCRdb keeps it, with only in-frame sequences that have V and J called. A part of the clones is gone; compared with another copy, unresolved V genes explain less than half, and the rest is unexplained. The table for this sample lists 150,000 to 200,000 clones; roughly 89% of them were counted only once. The ten biggest clones cover roughly 1.6% of the sample. The sample was blood. These receptors originate from a woman aged 25 to 39 in good health.

This clone was recorded once. The chain recombines TRBV7-2 with TRBJ2-1; no firm D call. The length of the CDR3 is 14 residues. Deletions cut 1 base from V and 6 bases from J, with 10 bases between. Germline V gene data show CDR1 as SGHTA and CDR2 as FQGNSA. The CDR3 sequence: CASSLVEVVNEQFF. The CDR3 DNA reads as TGTGCCAGCAGCTTAGTTGAGGTCGTCAATGAGCAGTTCTTC.

This sequence joins TRBV20-1 and TRBJ1-4; the D gene is possibly TRBD1 (5 bases). The CDR3 totals 11 residues. Trimming pared 3 bases from V and 11 bases from J, leaving 10 bases between. Germline V lookup: CDR1 DFQATT, CDR2 SNEGSKA (reference sequence). The chain's CDR3 is CSAREGRKLFF. CDR3 in DNA: TGCAGTGCTAGGGAGGGGCGGAAACTGTTTTTT.

The rearrangement joins TRBV12-5 to TRBJ2-3; 7 bases align to TRBD2. Germline assignment: CDR1 LGHNT and CDR2 FRNRAP. This CDR3 has 13 residues. With V trimmed by 7 bases and J by 4 bases, 5 bases remained unmatched. Written as DNA, the CDR3 is TGTGCTAGTGCCCTGGGGGGGGCAGATACGCAGTATTTT. Residues: CASALGGADTQYF.

The chain uses TRBV19 and TRBJ1-1, with 7 bases that match TRBD1. The CDR3 is made up of 14 amino acids. Germline-derived CDR1 and CDR2 are LNHDA and SQIVND (reference sequence). The V segment lost 5 bases and the J segment 4 bases; nucleotides outside the gene matches: 7. In DNA form, the CDR3 reads TGTGCCAGTAGTCCTCCGGGACAGACCACTGAAGCTTTCTTT. Encoded protein: CASSPPGQTTEAFF.

V usage is TRBV7-2 and J usage is TRBJ2-7; 8 bases match TRBD2. With V trimmed by 1 base and J by 0 bases, 5 bases remained unmatched. The CDR3 length is 16 residues. Germline V gene sequence: CDR1 SGHTA, CDR2 FQGNSA. For the CDR3, the DNA is TGTGCCAGCAGCTTAGGGGCCGGGGGGGGCTCCTACGAGCAGTACTTC. It yields the protein CASSLGAGGGSYEQYF.